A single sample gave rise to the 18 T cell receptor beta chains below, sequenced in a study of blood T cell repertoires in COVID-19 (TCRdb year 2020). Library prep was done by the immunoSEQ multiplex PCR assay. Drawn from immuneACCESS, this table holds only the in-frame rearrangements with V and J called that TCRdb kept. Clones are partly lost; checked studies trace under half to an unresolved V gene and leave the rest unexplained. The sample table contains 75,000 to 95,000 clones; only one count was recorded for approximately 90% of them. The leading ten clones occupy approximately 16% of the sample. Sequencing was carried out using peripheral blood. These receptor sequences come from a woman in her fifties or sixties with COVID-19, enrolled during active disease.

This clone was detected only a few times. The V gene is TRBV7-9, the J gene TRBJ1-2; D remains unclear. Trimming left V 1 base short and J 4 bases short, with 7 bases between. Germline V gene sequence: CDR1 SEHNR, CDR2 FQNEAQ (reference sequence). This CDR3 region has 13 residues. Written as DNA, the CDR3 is TGTGCCAGCAGCTTAGATTGGGCCTATGGCTACACCTTC. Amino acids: CASSLDWAYGYTF.

The CDR3 DNA is TGTGCCAGCAGGGGAGGCTCGGCGAGCACCGGGGAGCTGTTTTTT. Its protein product is CASRGGSASTGELFF. The V call is TRBV7-8, the J call TRBJ2-2, with a tentative D call TRBD2 (6 bases). Germline CDR1 is SGHVS and CDR2 is FQNEAQ. CDR3 length: 15 amino acids. V was shortened by 6 bases and J by 4 bases, with 15 bases between the two germline ends.

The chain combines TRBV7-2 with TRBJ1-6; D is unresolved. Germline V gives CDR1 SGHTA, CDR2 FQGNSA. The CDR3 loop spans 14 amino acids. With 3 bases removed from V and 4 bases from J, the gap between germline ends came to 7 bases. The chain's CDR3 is CASSFQKYNSPLHF. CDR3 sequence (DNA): TGTGCCAGCAGCTTCCAGAAGTATAATTCACCCCTCCACTTT.

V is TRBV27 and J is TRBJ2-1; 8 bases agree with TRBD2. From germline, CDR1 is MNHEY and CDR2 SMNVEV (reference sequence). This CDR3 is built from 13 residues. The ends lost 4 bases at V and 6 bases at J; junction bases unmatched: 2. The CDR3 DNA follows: TGTGCCAGCAGTTCGGGGGGGATCAATGAGCAGTTCTTC. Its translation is CASSSGGINEQFF.

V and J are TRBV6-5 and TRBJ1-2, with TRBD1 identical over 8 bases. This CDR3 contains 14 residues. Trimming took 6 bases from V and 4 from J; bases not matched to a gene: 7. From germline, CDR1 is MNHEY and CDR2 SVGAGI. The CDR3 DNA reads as TGTGCCAGCAGACCCCGGACAGGGCGCTATGGCTACACCTTC. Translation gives CASRPRTGRYGYTF.

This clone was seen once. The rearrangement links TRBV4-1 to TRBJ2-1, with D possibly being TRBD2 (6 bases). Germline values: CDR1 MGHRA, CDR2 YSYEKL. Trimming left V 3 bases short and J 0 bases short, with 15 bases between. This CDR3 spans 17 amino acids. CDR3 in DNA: TGCGCCAGCAGCCACCAACAAGCGGGTCTCTCCTACAATGAGCAGTTCTTC. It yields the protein CASSHQQAGLSYNEQFF.

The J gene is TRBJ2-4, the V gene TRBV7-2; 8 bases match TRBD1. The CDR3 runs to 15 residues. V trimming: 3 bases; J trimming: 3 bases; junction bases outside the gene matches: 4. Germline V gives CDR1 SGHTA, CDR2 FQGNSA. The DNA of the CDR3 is TGTGCCAGCAGCTTCTGGACAGGGAGCAAAAACATTCAGTACTTC. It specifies CASSFWTGSKNIQYF.

CDR3 region: CASSSRTGDNYGYTF. Written as DNA, the CDR3 is TGTGCCAGCAGTTCTCGGACAGGGGATAACTATGGCTACACCTTC. The V and J genes are TRBV28 and TRBJ1-2; 9 bases match TRBD1. Losses at the gene ends were 4 bases for V and 1 base for J; bases not matched to a gene: 4. The CDR3 runs to 15 residues. Germline CDR1 is MDHEN and CDR2 is SYDVKM.

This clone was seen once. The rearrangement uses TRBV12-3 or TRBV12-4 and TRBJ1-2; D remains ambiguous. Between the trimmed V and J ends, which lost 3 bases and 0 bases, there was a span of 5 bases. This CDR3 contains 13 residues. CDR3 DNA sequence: TGTGCCAGCAGTTTGGCCGCTAACTATGGCTACACCTTC. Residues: CASSLAANYGYTF.

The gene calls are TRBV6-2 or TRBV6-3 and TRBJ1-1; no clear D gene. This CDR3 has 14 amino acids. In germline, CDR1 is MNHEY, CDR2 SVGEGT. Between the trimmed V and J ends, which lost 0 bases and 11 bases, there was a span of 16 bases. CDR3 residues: CASSYSTVAPTAFF. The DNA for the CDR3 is TGTGCCAGCAGTTACTCCACAGTGGCCCCTACTGCTTTCTTT.

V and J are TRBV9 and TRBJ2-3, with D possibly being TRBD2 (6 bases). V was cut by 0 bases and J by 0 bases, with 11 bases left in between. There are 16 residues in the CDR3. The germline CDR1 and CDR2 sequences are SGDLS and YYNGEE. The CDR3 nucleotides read TGTGCCAGCAGCGTAGGATACGGGGGAAGCACAGATACGCAGTATTTT. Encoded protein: CASSVGYGGSTDTQYF.

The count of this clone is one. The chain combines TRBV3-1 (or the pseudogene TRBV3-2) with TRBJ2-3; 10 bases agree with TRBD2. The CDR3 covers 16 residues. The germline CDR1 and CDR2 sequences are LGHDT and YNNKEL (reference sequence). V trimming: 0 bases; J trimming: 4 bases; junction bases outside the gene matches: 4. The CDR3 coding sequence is TGTGCCAGCAGCCAAGATCTAGCGGGGGAGGCAGATACGCAGTATTTT. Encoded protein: CASSQDLAGEADTQYF.

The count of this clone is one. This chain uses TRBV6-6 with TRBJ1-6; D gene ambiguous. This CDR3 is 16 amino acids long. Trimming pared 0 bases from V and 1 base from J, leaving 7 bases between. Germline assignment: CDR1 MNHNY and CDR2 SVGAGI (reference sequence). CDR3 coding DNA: TGTGCCAGCAGTTACTCACGGGGATCCTATAATTCACCCCTCCACTTT. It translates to CASSYSRGSYNSPLHF.

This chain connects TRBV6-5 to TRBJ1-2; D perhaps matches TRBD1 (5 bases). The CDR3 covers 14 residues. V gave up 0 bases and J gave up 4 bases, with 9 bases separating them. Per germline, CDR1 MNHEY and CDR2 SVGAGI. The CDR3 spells CASSYSQGRYGYTF. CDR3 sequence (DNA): TGTGCCAGCAGTTACTCGCAGGGCCGCTATGGCTACACCTTC.

In nucleotides, the CDR3 is TGTGCCAGCTCACCAGGGGCTTGGGATCAGCCCCAGCATTTT. It encodes CASSPGAWDQPQHF. This rearrangement joins TRBV18 to TRBJ1-5; tentative D call: TRBD1 (5 bases). Trimming cost V 2 bases and J 5 bases, with 10 bases left between them. This CDR3 region has 14 residues. CDR1 and CDR2 from the germline V gene are KGHSH and LQKENI.

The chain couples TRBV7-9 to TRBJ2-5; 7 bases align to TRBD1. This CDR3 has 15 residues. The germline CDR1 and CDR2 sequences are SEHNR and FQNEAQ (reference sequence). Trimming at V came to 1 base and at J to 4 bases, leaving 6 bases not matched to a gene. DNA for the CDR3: TGTGCCAGCAGCTTAGGAGAGACAGGGCTAGAGACCCAGTACTTC. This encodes CASSLGETGLETQYF. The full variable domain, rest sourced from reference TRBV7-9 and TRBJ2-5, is DTGVSQNPRHKITKRGQNVTFRCDPISEHNRLYWYRQTLGQGPEFLTYFQNEAQLEKSRLLSDRFSAERPKGSFSTLEIQRTEQGDSAMYLCASSLGETGLETQYFGPGTRLLVL.

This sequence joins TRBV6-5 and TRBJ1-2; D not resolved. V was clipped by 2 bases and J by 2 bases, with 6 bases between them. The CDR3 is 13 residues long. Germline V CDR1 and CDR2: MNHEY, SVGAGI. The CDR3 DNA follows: TGTGCCAGCAGTTACAGCAGGAACTATGGCTACACCTTC. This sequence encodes CASSYSRNYGYTF.

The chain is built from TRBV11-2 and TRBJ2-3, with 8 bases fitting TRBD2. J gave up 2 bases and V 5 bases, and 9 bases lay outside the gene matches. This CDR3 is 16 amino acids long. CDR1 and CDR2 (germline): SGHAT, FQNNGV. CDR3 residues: CASSLSGGRTTDTQYF. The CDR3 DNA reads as TGTGCCAGCAGCCTAAGCGGGGGAAGAACCACAGATACGCAGTATTTT.